These T cell receptor beta chains were read from a single sample in a study of blood T cell repertoires in COVID-19. Repertoires were generated with immunoSEQ multiplex PCR, while TCRdb's copy carries only in-frame clones and drops some. This sample yields approximately 150,000 clones, of which over 80% are seen a single time; approximately 5.3% belongs to the top ten. Sequenced input: PBMCs or T cells enriched from blood (not recorded which). The receptors stem from an older man who had been exposed to COVID-19. Both conserved end residues are part of each CDR3. A D gene is named only where the DNA matches it firmly. The listing skips clone size in some rows; elsewhere it reads once, few, many or a size class.

D gene	J gene	clone size	V gene	CDR3 protein	CDR3 DNA
-	TRBJ2-7	-	TRBV6-6	CASSYSSGRYEQYF	TGTGCCAGCAGTTACTCAAGCGGCCGCTACGAGCAGTACTTC
TRBD1	TRBJ1-2	-	TRBV15	CATSRAPGFDRAGGYTF	TGTGCCACCAGCAGAGCCCCCGGTTTCGACAGGGCGGGAGGCTACACCTTC
TRBD1	TRBJ2-5	-	TRBV7-2	CASSLGTGALRETQYF	TGTGCCAGCAGCTTAGGGACAGGGGCTCTGAGGGAGACCCAGTACTTC
-	TRBJ2-7	-	TRBV30	CAWSVSDEQYF	TGTGCCTGGAGTGTCAGCGACGAGCAGTACTTC
-	TRBJ1-1	-	TRBV2	CASGGPGQKNTEAFF	TGTGCCAGCGGGGGACCGGGACAAAAGAACACTGAAGCTTTCTTT
TRBD1	TRBJ1-4	-	TRBV5-1	CASSTGTANEKLFF	TGCGCCAGCAGCACCGGGACAGCTAATGAAAAACTGTTTTTT
-	TRBJ1-5	-	TRBV7-2	CASSLAGGPGQPQHF	TGTGCCAGCAGCTTAGCGGGGGGGCCTGGTCAGCCCCAGCATTTT
-	TRBJ1-6	-	TRBV5-5	CASSLAAGYNSPLHF	TGTGCCAGCAGCTTGGCGGCAGGGTATAATTCACCCCTCCACTTT
-	TRBJ2-2	-	TRBV18	CASSPPSRTGELFF	TGTGCCAGCTCACCACCGTCTCGCACCGGGGAGCTGTTTTTT
-	TRBJ2-2	once	TRBV9	CASSVTGMDGELFF	TGTGCCAGCAGCGTTACAGGGATGGACGGGGAGCTGTTTTTT
-	TRBJ1-1	-	TRBV2	CASTLRGGYEAFF	TGTGCCAGCACATTAAGGGGGGGGTATGAAGCTTTCTTT
-	TRBJ1-4	-	TRBV7-2	CASSLRALVEGGEKLFF	TGTGCCAGCAGCTTAAGGGCCCTCGTTGAGGGAGGAGAAAAACTGTTTTTT
TRBD1	TRBJ1-3	once	TRBV7-9	CASSRRKDRGLSGNTIYF	TGTGCCAGCAGCCGGAGGAAGGACAGGGGGCTTTCTGGAAACACCATATATTTT
TRBD2	TRBJ2-3	-	TRBV9	CASSVSPAGGLLTDTQYF	TGTGCCAGCAGCGTAAGTCCGGCGGGAGGGCTCCTCACAGATACGCAGTATTTT
-	TRBJ2-2	-	TRBV5-1	CASSSMNTGELFF	TGCGCCAGCAGCTCCATGAACACCGGGGAGCTGTTTTTT
-	TRBJ1-1	-	TRBV9	CASSSEQWNTEAFF	TGTGCCAGCAGCTCAGAACAATGGAACACTGAAGCTTTCTTT
TRBD2	TRBJ2-3	-	TRBV6-2/TRBV6-3	CASSSMILRESDTQYF	TGTGCCAGCAGTTCCATGATATTGCGGGAGTCAGATACGCAGTATTTT
-	TRBJ1-2	-	TRBV6-2/TRBV6-3	CASSYGLLRGYTF	TGTGCCAGCAGCTATGGACTGCTTAGGGGCTACACCTTC
TRBD2	TRBJ2-5	-	TRBV19	CASSTRGVKTQYF	TGTGCCAGTAGTACGCGGGGGGTGAAGACCCAGTACTTC
TRBD1	TRBJ1-2	-	TRBV7-2	CASSLTGGYGYTF	TGTGCCAGCAGTCTTACAGGGGGGTATGGCTACACCTTC
TRBD1	TRBJ1-2	-	TRBV7-9	CASSLAGQGGGYTF	TGTGCCAGCAGCTTAGCTGGACAGGGTGGTGGCTACACCTTC
-	TRBJ1-2	-	TRBV3-1/TRBV3-2	CASSPTSDYGYTF	TGTGCCAGCAGCCCGACGAGCGACTATGGCTACACCTTC
-	TRBJ1-4	-	TRBV5-5	CASSLAWGARDEKLFF	TGTGCCAGCAGCTTGGCCTGGGGAGCAAGAGATGAAAAACTGTTTTTT
TRBD1	TRBJ2-1	-	TRBV7-6	CASSHGQGWQFF	TGTGCCAGCAGCCATGGACAGGGTTGGCAGTTCTTC
-	TRBJ1-1	-	TRBV6-5	CASSYGGALSTEAFF	TGTGCCAGCAGTTACGGGGGGGCTCTCTCCACTGAAGCTTTCTTT
TRBD1	TRBJ2-7	-	TRBV18	CASSPTGTGTHEQYF	TGTGCCAGCTCACCGACCGGGACAGGGACCCACGAGCAGTACTTC
TRBD1	TRBJ2-7	-	TRBV15	CATSRDRGSYEQYF	TGTGCCACCAGCAGAGACAGGGGGTCCTACGAGCAGTACTTC
-	TRBJ1-4	once	TRBV19	CASSIAVAGDPSKFF	TGTGCCAGTAGTATTGCCGTGGCAGGGGACCCCTCGAAGTTTTTT
-	TRBJ1-5	-	TRBV2	CASSVGGSQPQHF	TGTGCCAGCAGTGTGGGGGGTAGCCAGCCCCAGCATTTT
TRBD2	TRBJ2-1	-	TRBV5-8	CASSLGLASYNEQFF	TGTGCCAGCAGCTTGGGACTAGCGAGCTACAATGAGCAGTTCTTC